This TCR beta chain was observed in a study of blood T cell repertoires in COVID-19. Study-level background: COVID-19 samples from acute and convalescent phases originated in the United States, Italy and Spain. T cells, B-cell-depleted T cells, or PBMCs provided the cDNA or gDNA that served as material.

Original handling: Cell counts per sample came from amplifying reference gene primers. Measured with immunoSEQ multiplex PCR; TCRdb has only the in-frame clones, and not every one. That table supplies the V and J calls and clone size; D and trimming were determined from the DNA. There are 240,000 or so clones in the sample; around 87% occur only once, and more than 2.5% lies in the top ten. The specimen sequenced was peripheral blood. The sequence came from a woman aged 25 to 39 who had recovered from COVID-19.

The CDR3 DNA reads as TGTGCCAGCACTCGGGACAGGGGGCACTATGGCTACACCTTC. Amino acid sequence: CASTRDRGHYGYTF. This chain uses TRBV3-1 (or the pseudogene TRBV3-2) with TRBJ1-2; 12 bases fit TRBD1. The V and J ends lost 7 bases and 3 bases, in that order; junction bases with no gene match: 3. Germline V gives CDR1 LGHDT, CDR2 YNNKEL (reference sequence). The CDR3 loop spans 14 amino acids.